Reported below is one T cell receptor (beta chain). The antigen is unknown. TCRdb re-analysed the 5' RACE reads in MiXCR, keeping a single row per CDR3 protein. The sample carries approximately 680,000 distinct CDR3 sequences, less than 9% recorded once. The source of the sample is a study of identical twins. Study-wide results and limits: Sequences that were beta out-of-frame showed weaker excess twin sharing. Insertion counts were lower in abundant cord blood beta clonotypes, a trend that memory repertoires did not show. Zero-insertion analyses were open to partial confounding by invariant MAIT and iNKT cells. A cross-sectional statistical analysis, not follow-up of the same donors, supported the conclusions.

Trimming pared 0 bases from V and 1 base from J, leaving 13 bases between. Germline CDR1 MDHEN, CDR2 SYDVKM. There are 17 residues in the CDR3. These sequences were also reported in another study, on yellow fever vaccine responses in identical twins.

This receptor was taken from a woman aged 18-29 years in good health. The sequenced sample was PBMCs. This rearrangement joins TRBV28 to TRBJ1-5, with D possibly matching TRBD1 (6 bases). The DNA for the CDR3 is TGTGCCAGCAGTTTATGGACAGGTGGGTTGAGCAATCAGCCCCAGCATTTT. It encodes CASSLWTGGLSNQPQHF.